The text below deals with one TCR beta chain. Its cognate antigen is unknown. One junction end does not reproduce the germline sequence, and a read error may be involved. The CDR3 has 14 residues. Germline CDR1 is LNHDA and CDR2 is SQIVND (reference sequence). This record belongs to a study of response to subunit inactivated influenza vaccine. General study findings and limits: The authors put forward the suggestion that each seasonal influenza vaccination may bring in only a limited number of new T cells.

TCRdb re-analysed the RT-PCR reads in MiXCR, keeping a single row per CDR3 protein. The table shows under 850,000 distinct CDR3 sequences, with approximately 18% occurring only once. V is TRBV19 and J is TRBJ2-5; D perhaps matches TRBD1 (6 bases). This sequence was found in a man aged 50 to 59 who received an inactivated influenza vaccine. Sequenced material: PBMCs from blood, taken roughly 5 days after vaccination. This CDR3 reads CTSSIRNRVETQYF. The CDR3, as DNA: TGTACCAGTAGTATTCGAAACAGGGTAGAGACCCAGTACTTC.